Included here is one TCR beta chain sequence, with context. Patients with autoimmune history or systemic immunosuppression were excluded. The entry originates in a study of OX40 agonist ivuxolimab in advanced cancers. Study-wide context: Ivuxolimab, an agonistic anti-OX40 (CD134) antibody, was given to patients.

Germline values: CDR1 MNHNS, CDR2 SASEGT. The CDR3 extends over 16 amino acids. V was pared by 0 bases and J by 7 bases, with 16 bases between. TCRdb's copy holds only in-frame clones and misses some; the assay was immunoSEQ multiplex PCR. The sample lists about 64,000 clones, about 91% seen once, with under 3.5% in the top ten. The TCR comes from an adult with an advanced solid tumor such as melanoma, head and neck, liver or kidney cancer. Sequences were derived from CD4+ or CD8+ T cells sorted from blood, sampled in a trial of the OX40 agonist ivuxolimab. The chain uses TRBV6-1 and TRBJ2-1; no firm D call. The CDR3 sequence is CASSEATSLDENEQFF. The CDR3 DNA is TGTGCCAGCAGTGAAGCTACCTCCCTCGACGAAAATGAGCAGTTCTTC.